The source of this TCR beta chain is a study of T-cell reconstitution after alpha-beta-depleted transplantation in children. Using unique molecular identifiers, the investigators prepared the TCRbeta library. Each CDR3 protein gets one entry after TCRdb re-called the PCR reads with MiXCR. The table lists around 800,000 distinct CDR3 sequences, 16% of them singletons, with around 4.5% in the top ten. The sample holds a few counts of this clonotype. Its cognate antigen is unknown. General study results and limits: Day-60 TCRbeta diversity that was high in some patients was derived from surviving recipient T cells and thymic progenitors.

Germline CDR1 reads SGHRS; CDR2 reads YFSETQ. Trimming took 3 bases from V and 0 from J, leaving 12 bases between them. The CDR3 totals 15 residues. This TCR was sampled from a male patient aged 10-17 years who had a stem cell transplant for acute lymphoblastic leukemia, so the T cells may come from the graft donor. The chain recombines TRBV5-1 with TRBJ2-5; D not resolved. Sample: PBMCs, mostly from graft donor cells, taken 360 days after TCRalphabeta/CD19-depleted stem cell transplant. This CDR3 is CASSSSTSYQETQYF. In nucleotides, the CDR3 is TGCGCCAGCAGCTCCTCGACATCGTACCAAGAGACCCAGTACTTC.